This T cell receptor beta chain was retrieved from a study of sequential checkpoint blockade in melanoma. As for the study in general: First-line arms were nivolumab then ipilimumab, or the reverse, randomized 1:1. Both treatment sequences were followed by maintenance nivolumab.

Repertoires were generated with immunoSEQ multiplex PCR, while TCRdb's copy carries only in-frame clones and drops some. This table has under 40,000 clones, roughly 88% appearing once. As for treatment: randomized to nivolumab then ipilimumab (arm A) or the reverse (arm B). Patients had received no earlier DNA-damaging chemotherapy. PBMC sorting kept live CD3+CD8+ cells without CD19 or CD56. This CDR3 contains 13 residues. V was shortened by 6 bases and J by 4 bases, with 11 bases between the two germline ends. Germline CDR1 is MNHEY and CDR2 is SVGAGI. The sample was CD8+ T cells sorted from blood (inferred from file names), taken from a patient given nivolumab and ipilimumab in sequence. The chain couples TRBV6-5 to TRBJ2-3, with D possibly being TRBD2 (6 bases). This receptor was obtained from a human donor with melanoma. This CDR3 reads CASSGGLADTQYF. CDR3 DNA: TGTGCCAGCAGCGGGGGATTGGCAGATACGCAGTATTTT.